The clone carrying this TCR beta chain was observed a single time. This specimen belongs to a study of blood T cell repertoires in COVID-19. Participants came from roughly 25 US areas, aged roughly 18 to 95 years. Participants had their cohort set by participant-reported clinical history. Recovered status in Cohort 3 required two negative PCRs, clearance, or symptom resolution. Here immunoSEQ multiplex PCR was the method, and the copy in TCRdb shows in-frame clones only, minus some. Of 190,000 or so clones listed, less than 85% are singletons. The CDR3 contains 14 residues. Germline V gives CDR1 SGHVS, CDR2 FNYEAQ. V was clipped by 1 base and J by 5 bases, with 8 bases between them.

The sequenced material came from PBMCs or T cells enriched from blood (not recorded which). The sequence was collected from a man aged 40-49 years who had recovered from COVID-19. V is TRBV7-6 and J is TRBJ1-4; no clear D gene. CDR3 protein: CASSLGPGNEKLFF. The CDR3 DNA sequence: TGTGCCAGCAGCTTAGGGCCAGGAAATGAAAAACTGTTTTTT.